This entry features one TCR beta chain sequence. Its specificity is unknown. The data were taken from a study of cytomegalovirus exposure and HLA in healthy donors. Germline values: CDR1 SNHLY, CDR2 FYNNEI. The CDR3 totals 18 residues. V lost 1 base to trimming and J lost 6 bases; unmatched junction nucleotides: 14. The study, taken as a whole, reports: Later analysis identified a missense DCLRE1C variant that was linked to TCR beta V- and J-gene trimming. Reported findings show TCR beta sequences accurately forecast HLA-A and HLA-B alleles in most subjects.

Primers for the PCR totalled 60 Vbeta and 13 Jbeta. Libraries were prepared by immunoSEQ multiplex PCR; TCRdb keeps only in-frame clonotypes and omits some of them. The sample contains about 170,000 clones, roughly 80% of which appear only once. The sequenced sample consisted of PBMCs. The rearrangement joins TRBV2 to TRBJ2-2; 7 nucleotides match TRBD2. The sequence derives from a woman younger than 30 in good health and CMV-seronegative. The CDR3 protein is CASSEGGGYMGPSGELFF. CDR3 nucleotides: TGTGCCAGCAGTGAAGGGGGGGGATATATGGGTCCGTCCGGGGAGCTGTTTTTT.